Presented here are 20 T cell receptor beta chains from one specimen sequenced in a study of molecular identifiers for immune sequencing clone quantification. TCRdb re-called the PCR reads through MiXCR, storing one row per CDR3 protein. The sample holds approximately 550,000 distinct CDR3 sequences, roughly 26% seen once. Sequencing was done on a sample of naive CD8+ T cells from blood, with Jurkat cell RNA spiked in. Subset denoted: FACS-sorted CD8+CD4-CCR7+CD45RA+ naive T cells. All receptors come from a human donor in good health. Some libraries in this study had Jurkat cell RNA spiked in.

A remark on this clonotype: At one of its ends the junction is not consistent with the germline gene, which may arise from a read error. J is TRBJ2-1 and V is TRBV20-1, with 8 bases matching TRBD2. The CDR3 length is 15 residues. The germline CDR1 and CDR2 sequences are DFQATT and SNEGSKA (reference sequence). The chain's CDR3 is CSAFSGVISYNEQPF. For the CDR3, the DNA is TGCAGTGCTTTTAGCGGGGTGATATCCTACAATGAGCAGCCCTTC.

The chain joins TRBV4-1 to TRBJ2-2; 8 bases line up with TRBD1. Per the germline V gene, CDR1 is MGHRA and CDR2 is YSYEKL. The CDR3 runs 15 residues. J was trimmed by 6 bases and V by 2 bases; bases with no gene match: 5. DNA of the CDR3: TGCGCCAGCAGCCAAACAGGGGGAGGTGCCGGGGAGCTGTTTTTT. This sequence encodes CASSQTGGGAGELFF.

This clonotype came up many times. The genes are TRBV12-3 or TRBV12-4 and TRBJ2-3, with 11 bases identical to TRBD2. The CDR3 covers 17 residues. With V trimmed by 3 bases and J by 2 bases, 7 bases remained unmatched. CDR3 residues: CASSFPLAGGDTDTQYF. CDR3 sequence (DNA): TGTGCCAGCAGTTTCCCCCTAGCGGGAGGCGACACAGATACGCAGTATTTT.

The chain joins TRBV19 to TRBJ2-3; unclear D gene. This CDR3 contains 15 residues. V gave up 5 bases and J gave up 3 bases, with 15 bases separating them. The germline V gene encodes CDR1 LNHDA and CDR2 SQIVND (reference sequence). DNA of the CDR3: TGTGCCAGTAGTCCGACCCCCCGGTCTACAGATACGCAGTATTTT. As protein: CASSPTPRSTDTQYF.

This clonotype was detected only a few times. V and J are TRBV4-1 and TRBJ2-3; TRBD2 agrees at 12 bases. The CDR3 consists of 20 residues. Germline CDR1 MGHRA, CDR2 YSYEKL. V shed 0 bases, J shed 1 base, and the junction held 11 bases outside the gene matches. The DNA of the CDR3 is TGCGCCAGCAGCCAAGATAGGCCTAGCGGGGGGGCCCGTGGCACAGATACGCAGTATTTT. Protein sequence: CASSQDRPSGGARGTDTQYF.

This clonotype was counted many times. This chain links TRBV5-1 with TRBJ2-7; 9 bases are a match to TRBD2. V was pared by 7 bases and J by 2 bases, with 16 bases of the junction left unmatched. Germline assignment: CDR1 SGHRS and CDR2 YFSETQ. The CDR3 length is 17 residues. The CDR3 reads CASGEGSGASGAYEQYF. CDR3 coding DNA: TGCGCCAGCGGGGAAGGAAGTGGTGCTAGCGGGGCCTACGAGCAGTACTTC.

As regards this clonotype: A much larger clone lies a single base off, so this may be a read error. The chain couples TRBV13 to TRBJ1-1; D unclear. The CDR3 spans 13 residues. The V gene's germline CDR1 is PRHDT and CDR2 FYEKMQ (reference sequence). The CDR3: CASSFTLNAEAFF. In DNA, the CDR3 is TGTGCCAGCAGCTTTACCTTGAACGCTGAAGCTTTCTTT.

This chain joins TRBV28 and TRBJ2-7; 7 nucleotides line up with TRBD2. With V trimmed by 7 bases and J by 0 bases, 12 bases remained unmatched. This CDR3 is 16 amino acids long. CDR1 is MDHEN and CDR2 is SYDVKM in the germline V gene. For the CDR3, the DNA is TGTGCCAGCACCGAGACGGTGGGACTATACTCCTACGAGCAGTACTTC. This encodes CASTETVGLYSYEQYF.

The table lists this clonotype with many counts. V gene TRBV11-2 combines with J gene TRBJ2-3; perhaps TRBD2 as D (6 bases). V lost 4 bases and J 0 bases, leaving 14 bases between the germline ends. Germline CDR1 reads SGHAT; CDR2 reads FQNNGV. The CDR3 has 16 residues. The CDR3 spells CASSWRGRTSTDTQYF. CDR3 in DNA: TGTGCCAGCAGCTGGCGGGGCAGAACTAGCACAGATACGCAGTATTTT.

The sample holds a few counts of this clonotype. The J gene is TRBJ2-4, the V gene TRBV9; the D is unclear. Deletions cut 2 bases from V and 0 bases from J, with 9 bases between. CDR3 size: 15 residues. Germline assignment: CDR1 SGDLS and CDR2 YYNGEE. CDR3 protein: CASSVDGLAKNIQYF. CDR3 nucleotide sequence: TGTGCCAGCAGCGTTGATGGGCTAGCCAAAAACATTCAGTACTTC.

There are many counts of this clonotype. The chain carries TRBV6-5 and TRBJ1-1; a possible D gene is TRBD1 (5 bases). Germline loops: CDR1 MNHEY, CDR2 SVGAGI. V was pared by 2 bases and J by 1 base, with 8 bases between. The CDR3 has 14 residues. The CDR3 nucleotides are TGTGCCAGCAGTTACGACAGAAGGAACACTGAAGCTTTCTTT. Protein product: CASSYDRRNTEAFF.

The V call is TRBV12-3 or TRBV12-4, the J call TRBJ1-1, with no clear D. V lost 3 bases and J 5 bases, leaving 16 bases between the germline ends. This CDR3 region has 15 residues. The CDR3 is CASSFIVKSRTEAFF. In nucleotides, the CDR3 is TGTGCCAGCAGTTTTATTGTAAAGTCCCGTACTGAAGCTTTCTTT.

The chain couples TRBV27 to TRBJ2-2, with D perhaps TRBD1 (5 bases). V gave up 5 bases and J gave up 2 bases, with 9 bases separating them. The V gene's germline CDR1 is MNHEY and CDR2 SMNVEV (reference sequence). The CDR3 covers 14 residues. CDR3 bases: TGTGCCAGCAGTCCCGACAGAAACACCGGGGAGCTGTTTTTT. Protein sequence: CASSPDRNTGELFF.

This chain uses TRBV29-1 with TRBJ2-1, with D possibly being TRBD2 (6 bases). The CDR3 contains 12 residues. Germline V gene sequence: CDR1 SQVTM, CDR2 ANQGSEA. V was shortened by 4 bases and J by 7 bases, with 11 bases between the two germline ends. This chain's CDR3 is CSVVGAGNEQFF. Here the CDR3 DNA reads TGCAGCGTTGTAGGGGCGGGAAATGAGCAGTTCTTC.

This clonotype was seen only a few times. The chain employs TRBV27 and TRBJ2-6, with no clear D. V was shortened by 6 bases and J by 0 bases, with 9 bases between the two germline ends. Germline lookup yields CDR1 MNHEY and CDR2 SMNVEV (reference sequence). The CDR3 contains 15 residues. The DNA of the CDR3 is TGTGCCAGCAGCACCAGGATCTCTGGGGCCAACGTCCTGACTTTC. Translated, it gives CASSTRISGANVLTF.

The chain uses TRBV6-2 or TRBV6-3 and TRBJ2-1, with 8 bases that match TRBD2. The CDR3 extends over 17 amino acids. Germline CDR1 MNHEY, CDR2 SVGEGT. J gave up 3 bases and V 2 bases, and 9 bases lay outside the gene matches. The CDR3 reads CASSYPSGLALYNEQFF. The CDR3 DNA sequence: TGTGCCAGCAGTTACCCCTCTGGACTAGCTCTCTACAATGAGCAGTTCTTC.

The rearrangement links TRBV27 to TRBJ2-7; either TRBD1 or TRBD2 may supply D (5 bases each). Germline V gene lookup returns CDR1 MNHEY and CDR2 SMNVEV (reference sequence). The V end lost 3 bases, the J end lost 7 bases, and 16 bases lay between the germline ends. This CDR3 has 14 amino acids. The CDR3 DNA reads as TGTGCCAGCAGTTTGATAGGGACCTCACGGGAGCAGTACTTC. This gives the protein CASSLIGTSREQYF.

This clonotype has only a few counts. The chain employs TRBV11-2 and TRBJ2-7; 8 bases map to TRBD2. The CDR3 runs to 16 residues. The germline gives CDR1 SGHAT, CDR2 FQNNGV. The trim removed 6 bases at V and 7 bases at J, leaving 17 bases unmatched. The CDR3 spells CASSPHPGTRLEEQYF. Here the CDR3 DNA reads TGTGCCAGCAGTCCGCACCCCGGGACTAGATTGGAAGAGCAGTACTTC.

On this clonotype itself: The junction shows a germline mismatch at one end, possibly a read error. The V call is TRBV28, the J call TRBJ2-7; tentative D call: TRBD2 (6 bases). Per the germline V gene, CDR1 is MDHEN and CDR2 is SYDVKM. CDR3 length: 16 amino acids. The CDR3 nucleotides read TGTGCCAGTACGGTGAGCGCGGGGCCGATTGGATACGAGCAGAACTTC. Protein product: CASTVSAGPIGYEQNF.

This chain connects TRBV27 to TRBJ2-3, with 14 bases aligning to TRBD2. Germline values: CDR1 MNHEY, CDR2 SMNVEV (reference sequence). The CDR3 is made up of 17 amino acids. V lost 5 bases to trimming and J lost 5 bases; unmatched junction nucleotides: 9. CDR3 in amino acids: CASSPRVTSGGVDTQYF. DNA of the CDR3: TGTGCCAGCAGTCCCCGGGTGACTAGCGGGGGGGTAGATACGCAGTATTTT.